The entry below describes one T cell receptor (beta chain). Its antigen is currently not known. The sample holds no much larger clone one base away, and base qualities are not on file. The library was obtained by the immunoSEQ multiplex PCR assay. The multiplex PCR relied on a mix of 60 forward primers for TCR Vbeta segments and 13 reverse primers for TCR Jbeta segments. The CDR3 region of rearranged TCR beta genes was amplified from genomic DNA with a multiplex PCR assay. Amplified TCR beta libraries were sequenced as 87-base-pair reads on the Illumina HiSeq System. Turning to the authors' computational methods: In a later analysis, some 80 million unique TCR beta chains were counted across the 650 to 700 repertoires, and approximately 11 million of these chains were shared by at least two donors. To remove PCR and sequencing errors, raw reads were error-corrected and collapsed into unique sequences using a nearest-neighbor algorithm that merged closely related sequences. Alignment of CDR3 sequences to IMGT reference sequences was used to assign V, D and J gene segments. Each retained sequence needed at least a six-nucleotide match to both a V gene segment and a J gene segment. A rearrangement counted as productive if the CDR3 had no stop codons and remained in frame with V and J, and every other rearrangement counted as non-productive. Following IMGT convention, CDR3 was defined as the stretch from the second conserved V-encoded cysteine to the conserved J-encoded phenylalanine. The earlier analysis of about 530 of the donors excluded any sequence lacking an unambiguous match to a single V gene segment. An earlier analysis of fewer than 750 of the donors classified V segments as functional when productive rearrangements were above 56.7% and as segregating when the standard deviation between donors was above 5%. A statistical classification framework was developed to diagnose cytomegalovirus status using the catalog of TCR beta chain sequences. A later analysis assigned V and J genes by comparing TCR nucleotide sequences with IMGT/GENE-DB human TR gene sequences. A later analysis assigned CDR3 sequences and most-parsimonious VDJ recombination scenarios with the TCRdist pipeline. In a later analysis, each TCR beta chain was defined by its CDR3 amino acid sequence together with its V-gene family, and reads lacking a unique V-gene family were excluded. A later analysis removed 600 or so highly shared, low-generation-probability nucleotide sequences to deal with suspected cross-contamination and a sequencing artifact. A later analysis calculated a clonal expansion index for each public chain from normalized within-repertoire ranks of inferred template counts. A later analysis computed generation probabilities with a VDJ recombination model fitted to out-of-frame rearrangements, and checked the results against IGoR. Hypergeometric tests were used in a later analysis to score TCR-TCR, TCR-HLA and TCR-CMV co-occurrence, with a repertoire-size bias correction applied to the TCR pairs. False discovery rates were estimated in a later analysis by permuting HLA or CMV assignments 20 times. A later analysis grouped co-occurring TCRs with DBSCAN, adding TCRdist sequence similarity when clustering within HLA-allele-positive subsets. Repertoires with fewer than 30,000 or more than 120,000 public chains were left out of co-occurrence clustering, as were about 5 repertoires with anomalous nucleotide sharing. TCRdb holds this immuneACCESS table with in-frame rearrangements only. Some clones are missing; in checked studies, unresolved V genes explain under half, and the rest has no known cause. From that table come the V and J calls and clone size; the DNA was used to work out D and trimming. The sample yields under 200,000 clones; more than 65% were counted once. The ten largest make up about 3% of the sample.

The junction shows trimming of 2 bases on V and 4 bases on J, and the gene matches do not reach 4 bases of it. The germline V gene yields MGHRA for CDR1 and YSYEKL for CDR2. The CDR3 contains 15 residues, cysteine and phenylalanine counted. Left in the record is the CDR3 DNA by itself, 45 bases read in frame from the first base. The cohort comprised hundreds of healthy bone marrow donors. At the time of sampling, every cohort member was nominally healthy, though immune exposures that went unrecorded were likely present. The donor tested CMV seropositive and was one of the 289 seropositive cohort members. Every donor gave a peripheral blood sample, and the peripheral blood mononuclear cells from that sample were used for TCR beta sequencing. Genomic DNA extraction from the blood cell samples was performed with the Qiagen DNeasy Blood Extraction Kit. This specimen comes from a study of cytomegalovirus exposure and HLA in healthy donors (TCRdb year 2017). About the investigation overall: An earlier analysis of 587 of the donors reported roughly 270 Gb of sequence data and roughly 100 million unique TCR beta sequences from 150 million to 200 million T cells. Every discovery cohort repertoire had been produced on one sequencing platform. Along with the roughly 710-subject first cohort, a separate validation cohort of over a hundred different subjects was used. The study used immunosequencing to profile the T cell repertoires of approximately 650 subjects and linked those repertoires to cytomegalovirus serostatus. An earlier analysis of several hundred of the donors applied high-throughput TCR beta sequencing to assess whether each TCR beta V gene segment acted as functional or pseudogenic. In the later analysis, no new phenotypic data were used to find candidate immune exposures; instead, reliance was placed on TCR beta sequences and their occurrence across donors. A later genetic analysis used genome-wide SNP genotypes for about 60% of the roughly 700 donors, treating that subset as a discovery cohort. The study combined high-throughput TCR immunosequencing, statistical association of individual TCRs with disease status, and machine learning to predict cytomegalovirus infection status. Donor age, sex, ethnicity and CMV serostatus were compiled together with the repertoire data. HLA typing included class I and class II loci at four-digit resolution. Typing coverage varied by locus: roughly 620-640 donors for A, B, C, DRB1 and DQB1; 500 to 550 for DQA1; more than 600 for DPA1; fewer than 480 for DPB1. To study patterns of TCR occurrence, a later analysis re-analyzed previously published TCR beta repertoires from 700 or so donors and added high-resolution HLA genotyping. Several DR-DQ haplotypes were treated as single units for association and clustering because of strong linkage in the cohort. Roughly 300 gigabases of sequencing data and 70 million to 100 million unique TCR sequences were included in an early release covering several hundred HLA-typed donors. The study aimed to test whether signatures of past pathogen exposure could be identified by cataloging public T cell receptors. Of the roughly 400 genotyped donors, approximately 81% were placed in the genetic ancestry cluster associated with self-reported Caucasian donors. Across approximately 400 genotyped donors of the cohort, an average of roughly 250,000 unique TCR beta nucleotide sequences per donor were sequenced, and 15% to 20% of those sequences were non-productive. What the study reported, not specific to this receptor: Three of the identified cytomegalovirus-associated TCR beta chains were confirmed in vitro to be specific for cytomegalovirus antigens. When HLA alleles, especially DR and DQ, strongly co-occurred, TCR associations were difficult to assign to individual alleles. Some IMGT-functional V segments, including TRBV6-2 and TRBV6-3, could not be told apart with the 87-base-pair reads, so those segments were excluded. Because counts were too low, about 18 rarely observed V segments, including chromosome 9 orphons, were excluded from the earlier analysis of 500 to 700 of the donors. In a later analysis, the rate of TCR association differed among HLA loci, with DRB1 alleles having the most associated TCRs and HLA-C alleles having the fewest. In an earlier analysis of 587 of the donors, most TCR beta V segments appeared in productive rearrangements about 87% or about 30% of the time, broadly matching IMGT annotations. In a later analysis, several top co-occurrence clusters were reported to appear linked to parvovirus B19, influenza, CMV and Epstein-Barr virus. Roughly uniform sequencing depth across donors was assumed in presence/absence analyses, although this assumption may not hold. Because HLA typing was unavailable for some donors at each locus, only the typed subset was used in association tests. Specific HLA alleles were associated with 18,000 or so TCR beta sequences at a false discovery rate of 0.05 in a later analysis. Most TCR sequences were seen in very few donors, while some public TCRs were found in many individuals. Immune exposure information for the cohort was limited to CMV serostatus. In both the original and validation cohorts, the classifier was reported to diagnose cytomegalovirus status with high specificity and sensitivity. The study gave a list of under 200 TCR beta chains associated with cytomegalovirus. A further reported finding was that TCR beta sequences accurately predicted the HLA-A and HLA-B alleles for most subjects in the first cohort. Correlated functional status among segregating V segments might reflect linkage disequilibrium, but an unknown experimental factor could not be ruled out. The authors suggested that the approach could potentially be extended to other disease states and immunological phenotypes. Most CMV-associated TCR beta chains appeared to be HLA-restricted in a later analysis, and the HLA associations seemed to be driven largely by CMV exposure. A later analysis found that HLA-associated TCR beta chains were more clonally expanded and had lower generation probabilities than equally common non-associated chains. In this cohort, only TCR beta chains were sequenced, and detectable features were limited by the absence of alpha or paired-chain data. A group of highly shared sequence variants was considered likely to be a technical artifact of the sequencing pipeline. In a later genetic analysis, fewer N-insertions in productive TCRs were reported among donors in an Asian-associated ancestry cluster than the roughly 700-donor mean. In a later genetic analysis, a missense DCLRE1C variant was associated with V-gene and J-gene trimming of TCR beta chains, and the association was replicated in an independent cohort.

The chain joins TRBV4-1 to TRBJ2-2; TRBD2 aligns with 7 central bases. This receptor was taken from a woman in her thirties or forties in good health and CMV-seropositive. The sample comprised PBMCs. The nucleotides read TGCGCCAGCAGCCAAATAGCGGGCGCCACCGGGGAGCTGTTTTTT. It encodes CASSQIAGATGELFF.